This T cell receptor beta chain was found in a study of blood T cell repertoires in COVID-19. Study-level background: Italy, Spain and the United States were the sources of the convalescent and acute COVID-19 samples. From T cells, B-cell-depleted T cells, or PBMCs came the material, which was cDNA or gDNA.

In the study's own analysis: By means of reference gene primer amplification, nucleated cell counts were estimated. Here immunoSEQ multiplex PCR was the method, and the copy in TCRdb shows in-frame clones only, minus some. The V and J calls and clone size come from that table; D and trimming were worked out from the DNA. The sample contains about 230,000 clones, 75% to 85% of which appear only once. The V and J ends lost 2 bases and 5 bases, in that order; junction bases with no gene match: 9. The CDR3 is 17 residues long. The germline V gene encodes CDR1 LGHDT and CDR2 YNNKEL (reference sequence). The sequencing sample was made of peripheral blood. This chain joins TRBV3-1 (or the pseudogene TRBV3-2) and TRBJ1-4, with 9 nucleotides matching TRBD1. This TCR came from a woman between 50 and 59 years old with acute or convalescent COVID-19. The CDR3: CASSQHLRQGDNEKLFF. In nucleotides, the CDR3 is TGTGCCAGCAGCCAACACCTTAGACAGGGGGACAATGAAAAACTGTTTTTT.